The 27 T cell receptor beta chains in this list originate from one sample, sequenced in a study of blood T cell repertoires in COVID-19. Here immunoSEQ multiplex PCR was the method, and the copy in TCRdb shows in-frame clones only, minus some. The sample has 140,000 to 150,000 clones; about 89% are singletons. Sequencing was carried out using peripheral blood. These receptors all come from an elderly man with acute or convalescent COVID-19.

This sequence joins TRBV5-6 and TRBJ1-3; 7 nucleotides align to TRBD1. Losses at the gene ends were 4 bases for V and 4 bases for J; bases not matched to a gene: 5. From germline, CDR1 is SGHDT and CDR2 YYEEEE. The CDR3 covers 14 residues. The CDR3 reads CASSLGQNGNTIYF. CDR3 DNA sequence: TGTGCCAGCAGCCTGGGACAGAACGGAAACACCATATATTTT. The full variable domain, completed using reference TRBV5-6 and TRBJ1-3, is DAGVTQSPTHLIKTRGQQVTLRCSPKSGHDTVSWYQQALGQGPQFIFQYYEEEERQRGNFPDRFSGHQFPNYSSELNVNALLLGDSALYLCASSLGQNGNTIYFGEGSWLTVV.

The DNA of the CDR3 is TGTGCCACCGGACAGGCGGCCTACGAGCAGTACTTC. Amino acids: CATGQAAYEQYF. V is TRBV28 and J is TRBJ2-7; TRBD1 matches 7 bases. Germline V CDR1 and CDR2: MDHEN, SYDVKM. V was pared by 10 bases and J by 2 bases, with 5 bases of the junction left unmatched. There are 12 residues in the CDR3.

J is TRBJ2-3 and V is TRBV18; 15 bases fit TRBD2. This CDR3 is 18 amino acids long. V lost 3 bases, J lost 0 bases, and 4 bases stayed unmatched. CDR1 is KGHSH and CDR2 is LQKENI in the germline V gene. CDR3 in amino acids: CASSPPGLAGGSTDTQYF. The CDR3 region has the DNA TGTGCCAGCTCACCTCCGGGACTAGCGGGGGGAAGCACAGATACGCAGTATTTT.

The gene calls are TRBV29-1 and TRBJ2-1; possibly TRBD1 for D (6 bases). Trimming took 7 bases from V and 8 from J, leaving 18 bases between them. This CDR3 has 13 amino acids. Germline V gene lookup returns CDR1 SQVTM and CDR2 ANQGSEA. The CDR3 sequence: CSADLDGGHEQFF. The CDR3 DNA sequence: TGCAGCGCCGATCTAGATGGGGGCCATGAGCAGTTCTTC.

The rearrangement links TRBV7-6 to TRBJ1-1; 9 bases map to TRBD1. The V segment lost 4 bases and the J segment 3 bases; nucleotides outside the gene matches: 6. Looked up from germline, CDR1 is SGHVS and CDR2 is FNYEAQ. This CDR3 region has 15 residues. This CDR3 reads CASSYGTGWDTEAFF. The CDR3 bases are TGTGCCAGCAGCTATGGGACAGGGTGGGACACTGAAGCTTTCTTT.

The chain recombines TRBV24-1 with TRBJ2-1; 8 bases line up with TRBD1. The trim removed 4 bases at V and 7 bases at J, leaving 11 bases unmatched. The CDR3 sequence is 16 residues long. Per germline, CDR1 KGHDR and CDR2 SFDVKD. The DNA of the CDR3 is TGTGCCACCAGTGAGAACAGGGGGTTTTATCGAAATGAGCAGTTCTTC. Encoded protein: CATSENRGFYRNEQFF.

This chain uses TRBV5-1 with TRBJ1-2; D uncertain. Per the germline V gene, CDR1 is SGHRS and CDR2 is YFSETQ. The CDR3 runs 13 residues. Trimming took off 4 bases at V and 5 bases at J, with 12 bases between the two ends. The DNA of the CDR3 is TGCGCCAGCAGCATGGGTCGTTTATATGGCTACACCTTC. Translation gives CASSMGRLYGYTF.

The chain recombines TRBV18 with TRBJ1-5; D is unresolved. Looked up from germline, CDR1 is KGHSH and CDR2 is LQKENI. V was pared by 2 bases and J by 1 base, with 12 bases between. There are 16 residues in the CDR3. The CDR3 region has the DNA TGTGCCAGCTCACCAGGGCCAGTTTGGAGCAATCAGCCCCAGCATTTT. This gives the protein CASSPGPVWSNQPQHF.

This chain uses TRBV18 with TRBJ2-5; D gene ambiguous. V lost 4 bases and J 5 bases, leaving 5 bases between the germline ends. The germline CDR1 and CDR2 sequences are KGHSH and LQKENI. The CDR3 consists of 11 residues. The CDR3 DNA is TGTGCCAGCTCACGGCAGGAGACCCAGTACTTC. Translating gives CASSRQETQYF.

V gene TRBV14 combines with J gene TRBJ1-4, with TRBD1 as a possible D gene (6 bases). This CDR3 has 13 amino acids. V dropped 3 bases and J dropped 7 bases, with 9 bases sitting between them. The germline CDR1 and CDR2 sequences are SGHDN and FVKESK. CDR3 residues: CASSQGAGEKLFF. CDR3 DNA sequence: TGTGCCAGCAGCCAGGGGGCCGGTGAAAAACTGTTTTTT. Using reference TRBV14 and TRBJ1-4 for the parts outside the CDR3, the full variable domain is EAGVTQFPSHSVIEKGQTVTLRCDPISGHDNLYWYRRVMGKEIKFLLHFVKESKQDESGMPNNRFLAERTGGTYSTLKVQPAELEDSGVYFCASSQGAGEKLFFGSGTQLSVL.

The rearrangement joins TRBV2 to TRBJ1-1; no clear D. Trimming pared 10 bases from V and 5 bases from J, leaving 17 bases between. Germline V lookup: CDR1 SNHLY, CDR2 FYNNEI. The CDR3 sequence is 13 residues long. The DNA for the CDR3 is TGTGCCACCCAACGTGAGGGCTTGACTGAAGCTTTCTTT. Protein sequence: CATQREGLTEAFF.

The V and J genes are TRBV6-1 and TRBJ2-6, with D possibly TRBD2 on 6 matching bases. The CDR3 is made up of 16 amino acids. Germline CDR1 is MNHNS and CDR2 is SASEGT. Trimming stripped 2 bases from V and 4 bases from J, with 12 bases between. The CDR3 loop reads CASSESGGAGANVLTF. As DNA, the CDR3 is TGTGCCAGCAGTGAATCAGGAGGGGCCGGGGCCAACGTCCTGACTTTC.

The chain joins TRBV6-5 to TRBJ1-1; tentatively, D is TRBD1 (6 bases). V was pared by 7 bases and J by 7 bases, with 22 bases between. The germline CDR1 and CDR2 sequences are MNHEY and SVGAGI. The CDR3 is 15 residues long. The CDR3 is CASTPPWGHSGEAFF. CDR3 DNA: TGTGCCAGCACCCCCCCGTGGGGGCATAGTGGTGAAGCTTTCTTT.

This chain links TRBV7-6 with TRBJ1-2, with a possible D match to TRBD1 (6 bases). V lost 1 base, J lost 4 bases, and 13 bases lay in between. Per germline, CDR1 SGHVS and CDR2 FNYEAQ. The CDR3 loop spans 15 amino acids. The CDR3, as DNA: TGTGCCAGCAGCTTAGAAGCAGGGGCCGTCTATGGCTACACCTTC. Its protein is CASSLEAGAVYGYTF. The full variable domain, completed using reference TRBV7-6 and TRBJ1-2, is GAGVSQSPRYKVTKRGQDVALRCDPISGHVSLYWYRQALGQGPEFLTYFNYEAQQDKSGLPNDRFSAERPEGSISTLTIQRTEQRDSAMYRCASSLEAGAVYGYTFGSGTRLTVV.

The chain has TRBV25-1 and TRBJ2-2; D not certain. The CDR3 is made up of 14 amino acids. The V gene's germline CDR1 is MGHDK and CDR2 SYGVNS. Trimming stripped 3 bases from V and 4 bases from J, with 9 bases between. The CDR3 DNA sequence: TGTGCCAGCAGTGATTTTGGGCTCACCGGGGAGCTGTTTTTT. Protein sequence: CASSDFGLTGELFF.

The J gene is TRBJ1-2, the V gene TRBV27; D not resolved. This CDR3 has 14 amino acids. The germline V and J ends were trimmed by 5 bases and 8 bases, with 18 bases remaining between them. CDR1 is MNHEY, CDR2 SMNVEV, per germline (reference sequence). CDR3 sequence: CASSPPDGITGYTF. Here the CDR3 DNA reads TGTGCCAGCAGTCCCCCCGACGGGATTACGGGCTACACCTTC.

The V call is TRBV28, the J call TRBJ1-4, with a weak D call TRBD1 (5 bases). Germline lookup yields CDR1 MDHEN and CDR2 SYDVKM. The CDR3 is made up of 14 amino acids. V was trimmed by 7 bases and J by 3 bases, leaving 12 bases between them. CDR3: CASNRGGSNEKLFF. As DNA, the CDR3 is TGTGCCAGCAACCGGGGGGGGTCTAATGAAAAACTGTTTTTT. The full variable domain, its missing parts supplied by reference TRBV28 and TRBJ1-4, is DVKVTQSSRYLVKRTGEKVFLECVQDMDHENMFWYRQDPGLGLRLIYFSYDVKMKEKGDIPEGYSVSREKKERFSLILESASTNQTSMYLCASNRGGSNEKLFFGSGTQLSVL.

V and J are TRBV14 and TRBJ1-2; D perhaps matches TRBD1 (5 bases). The CDR3 runs to 13 residues. Germline V gene data show CDR1 as SGHDN and CDR2 as FVKESK. Trimming left V 5 bases short and J 8 bases short, with 15 bases between. The CDR3 loop reads CASSYAQGRGYTF. CDR3 in DNA: TGTGCCAGCAGCTATGCCCAGGGTCGGGGCTACACCTTC.

The rearrangement uses TRBV11-2 and TRBJ1-4; TRBD1 agrees at 9 bases. The CDR3 is 14 residues long. In germline, CDR1 is SGHAT, CDR2 FQNNGV. Germline trimming cut 3 bases from V and 5 bases from J; bases unmatched to any gene: 1. CDR3 region: CASSFGQGNEKLFF. As DNA, the CDR3 is TGTGCCAGCAGCTTCGGACAGGGGAATGAAAAACTGTTTTTT. Supplemented by reference TRBV11-2 and TRBJ1-4, the full variable domain reads EAGVAQSPRYKIIEKRQSVAFWCNPISGHATLYWYQQILGQGPKLLIQFQNNGVVDDSQLPKDRFSAERLKGVDSTLKIQPAKLEDSAVYLCASSFGQGNEKLFFGSGTQLSVL.

The chain employs TRBV7-8 and TRBJ2-2, with 8 bases fitting TRBD2. Germline assignment: CDR1 SGHVS and CDR2 FQNEAQ. V trimming: 1 base; J trimming: 7 bases; junction bases outside the gene matches: 8. The CDR3 length is 16 residues. In DNA form, the CDR3 reads TGTGCCAGCAGCTTAGACGGGGGGGCCGTCAACGGGGAGCTGTTTTTT. Amino acids: CASSLDGGAVNGELFF.

The chain uses TRBV5-1 and TRBJ2-3, with 7 bases fitting TRBD1. With V trimmed by 5 bases and J by 6 bases, 12 bases remained unmatched. Germline CDR1 and CDR2: SGHRS and YFSETQ. The CDR3 runs 15 residues. This chain's CDR3 is CASSLRQGNMDTQYF. As DNA, the CDR3 is TGCGCCAGCAGTCTGAGACAGGGTAACATGGATACGCAGTATTTT.

The chain combines TRBV5-1 with TRBJ2-5; 11 bases fit TRBD2. This CDR3 is 15 amino acids long. J lost 5 bases, V lost 0 bases, and 3 bases had no gene match. The V gene's germline CDR1 is SGHRS and CDR2 YFSETQ. The CDR3 spells CASSLVAGGVETQYF. CDR3 bases: TGCGCCAGCAGCTTGGTAGCGGGAGGGGTGGAGACCCAGTACTTC.

The V and J genes are TRBV30 and TRBJ2-1; 7 bases are a match to TRBD2. From germline, CDR1 is GTSNPN and CDR2 SVGIG (reference sequence). V was clipped by 2 bases and J by 7 bases; unmatched bases: 8. The CDR3 loop spans 14 amino acids. The CDR3 DNA reads TGTGCCTGGAGTTCAGGCTCGGGGGGAAATGAGCAGTTCTTC. Its translation is CAWSSGSGGNEQFF.

V gene TRBV19 combines with J gene TRBJ1-2, with 7 bases lining up with TRBD1. CDR1 LNHDA and CDR2 SQIVND come from the germline V gene (reference sequence). Trimming removed 5 bases from V and 0 bases from J; junction bases left unmatched: 6. This CDR3 has 15 residues. In nucleotides, the CDR3 is TGTGCCAGTAGTCCAACGACAGGGACTAACTATGGCTACACCTTC. Translated: CASSPTTGTNYGYTF.

The chain carries TRBV28 and TRBJ2-7; D is unresolved. This CDR3 has 12 amino acids. V was cut by 6 bases and J by 12 bases, with 18 bases left in between. Germline V gene data show CDR1 as MDHEN and CDR2 as SYDVKM. Written as DNA, the CDR3 is TGTGCCAGCAGCGCTACCTCCGACTTCGGGTACTTC. Protein: CASSATSDFGYF.

The chain links TRBV3-1 (or the pseudogene TRBV3-2) to TRBJ2-3; 8 bases agree with TRBD1. CDR1 is LGHDT and CDR2 is YNNKEL in the germline V gene (reference sequence). This CDR3 spans 14 amino acids. The V gene end was trimmed by 3 bases and the J gene end by 4 bases; junction bases not matched to a gene: 3. The CDR3 protein is CASSQGQASDTQYF. CDR3 nucleotides: TGTGCCAGCAGCCAGGGACAGGCATCAGATACGCAGTATTTT.

V is TRBV19 and J is TRBJ1-5; TRBD1 is a possible D gene (6 bases). The V gene lost 8 bases and the J gene lost 3 bases, with 14 bases spanning the gap. The CDR3 is 14 amino acids. CDR1 is LNHDA and CDR2 is SQIVND in the germline V gene (reference sequence). CDR3 residues: CASDWTALNQPQHF. CDR3 nucleotide sequence: TGTGCCAGTGATTGGACAGCACTCAATCAGCCCCAGCATTTT. The entire variable domain, with the rest obtained from reference TRBV19 and TRBJ1-5, is as follows: DGGITQSPKYLFRKEGQNVTLSCEQNLNHDAMYWYRQDPGQGLRLIYYSQIVNDFQKGDIAEGYSVSREKKESFPLTVTSAQKNPTAFYLCASDWTALNQPQHFGDGTRLSIL.